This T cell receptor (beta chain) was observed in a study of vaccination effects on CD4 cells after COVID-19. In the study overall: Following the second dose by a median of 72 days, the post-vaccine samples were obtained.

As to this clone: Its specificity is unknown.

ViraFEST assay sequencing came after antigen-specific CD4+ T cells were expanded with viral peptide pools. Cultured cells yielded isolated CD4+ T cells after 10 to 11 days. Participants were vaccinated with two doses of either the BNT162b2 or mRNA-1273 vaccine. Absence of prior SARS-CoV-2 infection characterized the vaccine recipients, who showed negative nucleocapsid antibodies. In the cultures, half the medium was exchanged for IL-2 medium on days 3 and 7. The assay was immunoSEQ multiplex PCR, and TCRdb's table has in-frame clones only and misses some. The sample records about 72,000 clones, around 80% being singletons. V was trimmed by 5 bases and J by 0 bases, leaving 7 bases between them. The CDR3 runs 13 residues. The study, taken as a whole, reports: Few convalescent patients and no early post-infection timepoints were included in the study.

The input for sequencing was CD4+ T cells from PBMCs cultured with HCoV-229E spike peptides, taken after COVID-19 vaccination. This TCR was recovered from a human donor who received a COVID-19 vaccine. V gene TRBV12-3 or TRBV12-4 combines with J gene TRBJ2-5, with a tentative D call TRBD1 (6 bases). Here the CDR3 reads CASSRQDQETQYF. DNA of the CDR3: TGTGCCAGCAGTCGACAGGACCAAGAGACCCAGTACTTC.